The clone carrying this TCR beta chain has more than one count but fewer than ten. Its antigen is not known. Version v3.0 of the immunoSEQ assay ran at survey level. Sequencing was designed to cover about 40,000-55,000 T-cell genomes in each sample. Sequenced by immunoSEQ multiplex PCR; TCRdb stores in-frame clones only, minus some. The repertoire includes roughly 23,000 clones, 75% to 85% of them detected once, and about 18% sits in the top ten. This record belongs to a study of long-term antiretroviral therapy in people with HIV. The CDR3 is 10 amino acids. The V and J ends lost 3 bases and 6 bases respectively, with 0 bases between them. The germline CDR1 and CDR2 sequences are MDHEN and SYDVKM. Study-level results: Data on ART adherence, viral resistance or therapy changes were unavailable.

Every one of the donors gave at least one pre-ART PBMC sample and at least two post-ART PBMC samples. V gene TRBV28 combines with J gene TRBJ2-1, with D unclear. The clonotype was recovered from a young man with HIV. The source was unsorted PBMCs, collected 0.1 years before starting antiretroviral therapy. CDR3 nucleotide sequence: TGTGCCAGCAGTTTCAATGAGCAGTTCTTC. It codes for CASSFNEQFF.